These T cell receptor beta chains were read from a single sample in a study of blood T cell repertoires in COVID-19. Sequenced by immunoSEQ multiplex PCR; TCRdb stores in-frame clones only, minus some. Among 150,000 to 170,000 clones, over 75% were seen once, and the ten largest hold under 0.8%. Sequencing was performed on peripheral blood. These receptor sequences come from a man between 60 and 75 years old with COVID-19, enrolled during active disease. Both conserved end residues are part of each CDR3. Fields, in order: clone size, J gene, D gene, V gene, CDR3 DNA, CDR3 protein. A D gene is named only where the DNA matches it firmly. The listing skips clone size in some rows; elsewhere it reads once, few, many or a size class.

clone_size: -; j_call: TRBJ2-3; d_call: TRBD1; v_call: TRBV6-5; cdr3_nt: TGTGCCAGCACCACAGGGGTAGATACGCAGTATTTT; cdr3_aa: CASTTGVDTQYF
clone_size: -; j_call: TRBJ2-2; d_call: TRBD2; v_call: TRBV29-1; cdr3_nt: TGCAGCGTTGGAGGGGTAGCGGGAGTCACCGGGGAGCTGTTTTTT; cdr3_aa: CSVGGVAGVTGELFF
clone_size: -; j_call: TRBJ2-5; d_call: -; v_call: TRBV6-5; cdr3_nt: TGTGCCAGCAAGGGTCAAGCAGGGCAAGAGACCCAGTACTTC; cdr3_aa: CASKGQAGQETQYF
clone_size: -; j_call: TRBJ2-2; d_call: TRBD1; v_call: TRBV7-2; cdr3_nt: TGTGCCAGCAGCCACACGGGACAGGGTGGTGCCGGGGAGCTGTTTTTT; cdr3_aa: CASSHTGQGGAGELFF
clone_size: -; j_call: TRBJ2-7; d_call: TRBD1; v_call: TRBV6-5; cdr3_nt: TGTGCCAGCGCCCGACAGGGGAGCTACGAGCAGTACTTC; cdr3_aa: CASARQGSYEQYF
clone_size: -; j_call: TRBJ2-2; d_call: -; v_call: TRBV5-4; cdr3_nt: TGTGCCAGCAGCTACGCGGGGTCCCCCGGGGAGCTGTTTTTT; cdr3_aa: CASSYAGSPGELFF
clone_size: -; j_call: TRBJ2-1; d_call: TRBD2; v_call: TRBV6-2/TRBV6-3; cdr3_nt: TGTGCCAGCAGTTACTCGGGACTAGCGGGAGGATACAATGAGCAGTTCTTC; cdr3_aa: CASSYSGLAGGYNEQFF
clone_size: -; j_call: TRBJ1-2; d_call: -; v_call: TRBV29-1; cdr3_nt: TGCAGCGTTGACAGGGATGGCTACACCTTC; cdr3_aa: CSVDRDGYTF
clone_size: -; j_call: TRBJ1-5; d_call: TRBD1; v_call: TRBV18; cdr3_nt: TGTGCCAGCTCACCCTCAATTAACAGGGGGAGAGGGGATCAGCCCCAGCATTTT; cdr3_aa: CASSPSINRGRGDQPQHF
clone_size: few; j_call: TRBJ1-3; d_call: -; v_call: TRBV5-1; cdr3_nt: TGCGCCAGCAGCTTACAGAGCTCTGGAAACACCATATATTTT; cdr3_aa: CASSLQSSGNTIYF
clone_size: -; j_call: TRBJ2-2; d_call: TRBD1; v_call: TRBV7-3; cdr3_nt: TGTGCCAGCAGCTCGAGGACAGGGATGAACACCGGGGAGCTGTTTTTT; cdr3_aa: CASSSRTGMNTGELFF
clone_size: -; j_call: TRBJ1-5; d_call: TRBD1; v_call: TRBV24-1; cdr3_nt: TGTGCCACCAGTGACCCGGGACAGGGGCCTCAGCCCCAGCATTTT; cdr3_aa: CATSDPGQGPQPQHF
clone_size: -; j_call: TRBJ1-3; d_call: -; v_call: TRBV7-2; cdr3_nt: TGTGCCAGCAGCTCAGGGTTGGCCTCTGGAAACACCATATATTTT; cdr3_aa: CASSSGLASGNTIYF
clone_size: -; j_call: TRBJ2-2; d_call: -; v_call: TRBV30; cdr3_nt: TGTGCCTGGACCGAGGACTTCTCGGAGCTGTTTTTT; cdr3_aa: CAWTEDFSELFF
clone_size: -; j_call: TRBJ1-4; d_call: TRBD1; v_call: TRBV28; cdr3_nt: TGTGCCAGCAGTCCAGGGACAGGTACGACTAATGAAAAACTGTTTTTT; cdr3_aa: CASSPGTGTTNEKLFF
clone_size: -; j_call: TRBJ2-1; d_call: -; v_call: TRBV7-2; cdr3_nt: TGTGCCAGCAGCTTAATTAACCGGGATGCTCTCTCCTACAATGAGCAGTTCTTC; cdr3_aa: CASSLINRDALSYNEQFF
clone_size: -; j_call: TRBJ2-6; d_call: TRBD1; v_call: TRBV28; cdr3_nt: TGTGCCACCATCGGCGGACAGGGAGTCTCCGGGGCCAACGTCCTAACTTTC; cdr3_aa: CATIGGQGVSGANVLTF